This TCR beta chain was retrieved from a study of cytomegalovirus exposure and HLA in healthy donors. Across the study: Earlier work reported 117 million unique TCR beta sequences from about 180 million T cells.

This CDR3 contains 15 residues. Germline CDR1 reads MGHDK; CDR2 reads SYGVNS. With V trimmed by 5 bases and J by 4 bases, 4 bases remained unmatched. The PCR was carried out with 60 Vbeta primers and 13 Jbeta primers. Sequenced by immunoSEQ multiplex PCR; TCRdb stores in-frame clones only, minus some. The sample consists of 150,000 to 200,000 clones, more than 75% of them appearing once. The sequenced sample was PBMCs. The V call is TRBV25-1, the J call TRBJ2-2; TRBD1 matches 10 bases. This clonotype originated in a girl aged 10-17 years in good health and CMV-seropositive. The CDR3 nucleotides are TGTGCCAGCAGTACGGGACAGGGGATCACCGGGGAGCTGTTTTTT. Translating it yields CASSTGQGITGELFF.